This T cell receptor beta chain was captured by sequencing in a study of blood T cell repertoires in COVID-19. Study overall: Donors in the United States, Italy and Spain gave samples during acute or convalescent COVID-19.

This clone was observed a handful of times. CDR3 size: 13 residues. Germline V gives CDR1 KGHDR, CDR2 SFDVKD. V was trimmed by 5 bases and J by 3 bases, leaving 7 bases between them. TCRdb keeps only in-frame clones here, not all; method: immunoSEQ multiplex PCR. Among about 140,000 clones, 60% to 85% were seen once, and the ten largest hold approximately 5%. J is TRBJ1-5 and V is TRBV24-1; no firm D call. The clonotype originates from a woman older than 75 with active or convalescent COVID-19. Sequenced input: peripheral blood. The CDR3 DNA reads TGTGCCACCAGTGCGGGATACAATCAGCCCCAGCATTTT. It encodes CATSAGYNQPQHF.